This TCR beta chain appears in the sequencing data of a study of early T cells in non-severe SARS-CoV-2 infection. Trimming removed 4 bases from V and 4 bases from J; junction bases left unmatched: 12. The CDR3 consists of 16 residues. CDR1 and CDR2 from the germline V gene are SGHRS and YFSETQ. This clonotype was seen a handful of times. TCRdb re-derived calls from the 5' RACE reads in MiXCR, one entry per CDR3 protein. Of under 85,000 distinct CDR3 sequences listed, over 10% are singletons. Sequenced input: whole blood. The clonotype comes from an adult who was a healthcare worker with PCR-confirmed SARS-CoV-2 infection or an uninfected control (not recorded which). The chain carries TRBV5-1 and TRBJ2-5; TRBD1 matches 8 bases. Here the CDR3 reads CASSPWTGLNGETQYF. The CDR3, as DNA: TGCGCCAGCAGCCCGTGGACAGGGCTGAACGGAGAGACCCAGTACTTC.